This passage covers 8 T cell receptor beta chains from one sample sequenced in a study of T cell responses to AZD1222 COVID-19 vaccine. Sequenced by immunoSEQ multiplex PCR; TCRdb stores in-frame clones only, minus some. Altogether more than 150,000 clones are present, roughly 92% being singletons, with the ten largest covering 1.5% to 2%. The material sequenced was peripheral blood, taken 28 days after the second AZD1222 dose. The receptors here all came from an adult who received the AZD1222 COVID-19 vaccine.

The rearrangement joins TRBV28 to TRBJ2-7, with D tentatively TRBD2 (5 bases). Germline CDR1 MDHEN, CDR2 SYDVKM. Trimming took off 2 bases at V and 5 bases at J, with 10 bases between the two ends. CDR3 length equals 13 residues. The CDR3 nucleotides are TGTGCCAGCAGTTTAACCCCCGGGGACGAGCAGTACTTC. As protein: CASSLTPGDEQYF.

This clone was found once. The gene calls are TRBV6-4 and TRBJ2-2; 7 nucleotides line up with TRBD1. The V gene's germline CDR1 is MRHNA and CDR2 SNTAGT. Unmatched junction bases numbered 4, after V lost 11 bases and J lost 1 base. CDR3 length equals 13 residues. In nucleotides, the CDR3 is TGTGCCGCCAGACAGGGGAACACCGGGGAGCTGTTTTTT. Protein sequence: CAARQGNTGELFF.

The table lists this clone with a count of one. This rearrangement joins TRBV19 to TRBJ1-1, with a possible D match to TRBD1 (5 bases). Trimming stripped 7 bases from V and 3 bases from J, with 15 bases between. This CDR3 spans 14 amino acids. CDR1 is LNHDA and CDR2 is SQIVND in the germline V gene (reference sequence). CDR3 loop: CASTQAGGDTEAFF. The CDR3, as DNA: TGTGCCAGTACCCAGGCGGGGGGAGACACTGAAGCTTTCTTT.

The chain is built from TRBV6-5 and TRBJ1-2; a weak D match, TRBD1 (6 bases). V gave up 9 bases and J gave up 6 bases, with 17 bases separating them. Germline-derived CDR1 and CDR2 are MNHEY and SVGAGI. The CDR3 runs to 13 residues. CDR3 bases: TGTGCCAGTCATTCCGGGACACCAGATGGCTACACCTTC. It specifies CASHSGTPDGYTF.

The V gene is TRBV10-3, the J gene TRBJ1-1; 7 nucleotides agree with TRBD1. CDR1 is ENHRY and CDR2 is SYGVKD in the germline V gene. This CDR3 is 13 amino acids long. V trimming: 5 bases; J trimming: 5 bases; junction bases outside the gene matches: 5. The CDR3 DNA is TGTGCCATCAGTTCGCAGGGGGATACTGAAGCTTTCTTT. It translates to CAISSQGDTEAFF.

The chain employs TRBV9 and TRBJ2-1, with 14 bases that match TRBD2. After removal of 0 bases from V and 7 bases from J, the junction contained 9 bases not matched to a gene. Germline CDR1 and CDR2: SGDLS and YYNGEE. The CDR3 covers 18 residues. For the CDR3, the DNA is TGTGCCAGCAGCGTAGATTGGAGGGGGACTAGCGGGAGTAATGAGCAGTTCTTC. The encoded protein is CASSVDWRGTSGSNEQFF.

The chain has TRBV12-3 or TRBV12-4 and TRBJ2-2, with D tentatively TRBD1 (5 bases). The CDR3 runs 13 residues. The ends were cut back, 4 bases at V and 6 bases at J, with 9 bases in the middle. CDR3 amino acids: CASSSTGAGELFF. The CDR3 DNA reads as TGTGCCAGCAGTTCCACAGGCGCCGGGGAGCTGTTTTTT.

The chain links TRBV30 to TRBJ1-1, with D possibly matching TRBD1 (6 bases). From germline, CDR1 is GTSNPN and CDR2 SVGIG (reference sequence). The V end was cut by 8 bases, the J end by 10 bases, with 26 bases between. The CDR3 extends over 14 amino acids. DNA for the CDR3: TGTGCCGGAACCACAGGGAGGGGTACACATGGAGCTTTCTTT. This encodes CAGTTGRGTHGAFF.